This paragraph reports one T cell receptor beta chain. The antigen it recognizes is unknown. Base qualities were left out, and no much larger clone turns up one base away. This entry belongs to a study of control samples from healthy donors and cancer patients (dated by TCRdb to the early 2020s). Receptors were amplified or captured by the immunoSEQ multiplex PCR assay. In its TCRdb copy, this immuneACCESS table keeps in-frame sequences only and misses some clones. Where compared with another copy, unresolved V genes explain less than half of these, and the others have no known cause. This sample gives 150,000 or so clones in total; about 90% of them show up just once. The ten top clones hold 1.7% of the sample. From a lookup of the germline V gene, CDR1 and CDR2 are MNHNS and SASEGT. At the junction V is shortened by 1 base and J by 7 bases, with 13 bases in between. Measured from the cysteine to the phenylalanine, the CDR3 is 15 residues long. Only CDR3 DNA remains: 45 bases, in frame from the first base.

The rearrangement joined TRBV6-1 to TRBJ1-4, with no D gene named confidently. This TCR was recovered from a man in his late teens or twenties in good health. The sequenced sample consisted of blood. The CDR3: CASSEDSARAEKLFF. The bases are TGTGCCAGCAGTGAAGACAGCGCCCGTGCTGAAAAACTGTTTTTT.